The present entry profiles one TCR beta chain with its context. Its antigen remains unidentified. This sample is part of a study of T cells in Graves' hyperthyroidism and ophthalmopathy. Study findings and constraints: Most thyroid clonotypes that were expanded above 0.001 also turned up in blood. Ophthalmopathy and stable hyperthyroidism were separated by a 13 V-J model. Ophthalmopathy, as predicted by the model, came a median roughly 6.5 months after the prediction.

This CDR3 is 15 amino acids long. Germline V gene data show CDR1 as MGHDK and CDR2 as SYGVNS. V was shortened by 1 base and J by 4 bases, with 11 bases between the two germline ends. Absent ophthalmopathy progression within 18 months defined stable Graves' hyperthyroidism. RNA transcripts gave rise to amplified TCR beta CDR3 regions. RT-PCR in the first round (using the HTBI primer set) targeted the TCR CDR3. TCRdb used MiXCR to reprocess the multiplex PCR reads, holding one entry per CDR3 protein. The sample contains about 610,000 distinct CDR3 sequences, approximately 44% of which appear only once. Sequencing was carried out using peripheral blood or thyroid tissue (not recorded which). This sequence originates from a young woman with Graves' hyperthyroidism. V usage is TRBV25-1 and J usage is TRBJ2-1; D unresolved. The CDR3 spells CASSELSTIYNEQFF. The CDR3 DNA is TGTGCCAGCAGTGAATTATCAACTATTTACAATGAGCAGTTCTTC.